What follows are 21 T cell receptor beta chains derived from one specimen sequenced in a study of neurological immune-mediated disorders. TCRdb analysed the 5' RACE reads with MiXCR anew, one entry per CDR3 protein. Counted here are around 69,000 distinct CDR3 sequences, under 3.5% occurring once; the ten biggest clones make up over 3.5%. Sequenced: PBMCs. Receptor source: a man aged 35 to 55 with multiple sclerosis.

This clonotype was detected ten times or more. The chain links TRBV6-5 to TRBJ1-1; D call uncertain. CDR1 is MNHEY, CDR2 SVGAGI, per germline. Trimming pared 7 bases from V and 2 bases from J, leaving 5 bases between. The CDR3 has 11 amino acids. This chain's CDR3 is CASNFNTEAFF. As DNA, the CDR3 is TGTGCCAGCAACTTCAACACTGAAGCTTTCTTT.

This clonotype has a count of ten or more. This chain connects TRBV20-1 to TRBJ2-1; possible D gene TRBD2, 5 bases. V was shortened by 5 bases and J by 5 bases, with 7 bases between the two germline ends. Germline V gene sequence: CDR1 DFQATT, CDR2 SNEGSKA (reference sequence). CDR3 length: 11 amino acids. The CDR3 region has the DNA TGCAGTGCTTCGGAGGACAATGAGCAGTTCTTC. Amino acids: CSASEDNEQFF.

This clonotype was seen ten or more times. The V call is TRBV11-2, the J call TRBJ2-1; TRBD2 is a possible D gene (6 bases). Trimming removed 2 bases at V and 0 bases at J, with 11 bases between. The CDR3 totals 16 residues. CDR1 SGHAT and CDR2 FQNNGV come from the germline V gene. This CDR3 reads CASSLSGRSSYNEQFF. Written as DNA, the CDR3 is TGTGCCAGCAGCTTAAGCGGGCGGAGCTCCTACAATGAGCAGTTCTTC.

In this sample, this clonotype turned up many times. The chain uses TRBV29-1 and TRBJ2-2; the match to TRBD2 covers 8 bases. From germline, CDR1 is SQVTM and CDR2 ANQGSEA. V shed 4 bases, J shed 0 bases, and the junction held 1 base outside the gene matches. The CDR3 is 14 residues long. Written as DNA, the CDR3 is TGCAGCGTTGTGGGACTAGCGAACACCGGGGAGCTGTTTTTT. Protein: CSVVGLANTGELFF.

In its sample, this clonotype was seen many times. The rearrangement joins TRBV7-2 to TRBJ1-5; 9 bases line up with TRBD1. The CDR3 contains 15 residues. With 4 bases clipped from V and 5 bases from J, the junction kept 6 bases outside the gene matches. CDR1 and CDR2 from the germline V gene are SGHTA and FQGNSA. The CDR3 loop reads CASSSSTGGYQPQHF. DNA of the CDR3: TGTGCCAGCAGCTCATCGACAGGGGGGTATCAGCCCCAGCATTTT.

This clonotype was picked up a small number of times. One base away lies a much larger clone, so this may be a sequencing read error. In DNA form, the CDR3 reads TGTGCCAGCAGTTATTTCAGGGACAGCAGCTCTGGAAAAACCATATATTTT. This translates into CASSYFRDSSSGKTIYF. This chain connects TRBV6-5 to TRBJ1-3, with 7 bases lining up with TRBD1. The CDR3 runs to 17 residues. CDR1 is MNHEY and CDR2 is SVGAGI in the germline V gene.

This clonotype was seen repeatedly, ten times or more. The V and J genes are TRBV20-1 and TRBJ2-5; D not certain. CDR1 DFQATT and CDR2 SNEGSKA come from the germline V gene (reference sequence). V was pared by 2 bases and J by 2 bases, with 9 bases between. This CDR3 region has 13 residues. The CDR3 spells CSARIGGQETQYF. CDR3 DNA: TGCAGTGCTAGAATCGGCGGTCAAGAGACCCAGTACTTC.

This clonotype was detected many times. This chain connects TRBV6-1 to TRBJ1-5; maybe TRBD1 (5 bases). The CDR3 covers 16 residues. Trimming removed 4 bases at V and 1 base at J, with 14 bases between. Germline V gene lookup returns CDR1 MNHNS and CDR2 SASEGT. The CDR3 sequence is CASSVAGGVSNQPQHF. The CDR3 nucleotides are TGTGCCAGCAGTGTGGCGGGGGGGGTCAGCAATCAGCCCCAGCATTTT.

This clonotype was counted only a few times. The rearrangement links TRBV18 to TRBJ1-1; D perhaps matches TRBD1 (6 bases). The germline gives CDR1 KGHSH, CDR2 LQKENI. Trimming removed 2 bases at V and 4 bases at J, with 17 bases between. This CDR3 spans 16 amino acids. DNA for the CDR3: TGTGCCAGCTCACCAGGGTCGTCAGGGGTCGGCACTGAAGCTTTCTTT. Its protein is CASSPGSSGVGTEAFF.

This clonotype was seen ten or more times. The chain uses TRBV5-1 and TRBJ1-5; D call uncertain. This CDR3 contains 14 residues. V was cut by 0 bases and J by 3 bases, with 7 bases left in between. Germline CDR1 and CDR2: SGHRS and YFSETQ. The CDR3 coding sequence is TGCGCCAGCAGCTTGGACGGATTCAATCAGCCCCAGCATTTT. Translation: CASSLDGFNQPQHF. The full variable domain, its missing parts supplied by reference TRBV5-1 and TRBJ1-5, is KAGVTQTPRYLIKTRGQQVTLSCSPISGHRSVSWYQQTPGQGLQFLFEYFSETQRNKGNFPGRFSGRQFSNSRSEMNVSTLELGDSALYLCASSLDGFNQPQHFGDGTRLSIL.

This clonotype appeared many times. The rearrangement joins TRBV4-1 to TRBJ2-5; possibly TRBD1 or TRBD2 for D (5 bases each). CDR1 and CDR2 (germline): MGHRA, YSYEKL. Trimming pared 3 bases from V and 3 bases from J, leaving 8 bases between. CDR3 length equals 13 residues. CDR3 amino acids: CASSQGTEETQYF. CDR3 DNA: TGCGCCAGCAGCCAGGGGACGGAAGAGACCCAGTACTTC.

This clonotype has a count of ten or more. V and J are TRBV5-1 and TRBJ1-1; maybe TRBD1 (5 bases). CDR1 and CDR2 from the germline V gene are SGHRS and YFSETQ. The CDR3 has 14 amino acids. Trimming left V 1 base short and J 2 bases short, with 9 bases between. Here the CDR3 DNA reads TGCGCCAGCAGCTTGCGGGGGTTAAACACTGAAGCTTTCTTT. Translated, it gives CASSLRGLNTEAFF.

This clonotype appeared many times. The CDR3 spells CASSLAGTGAPQNTEAFF. DNA for the CDR3: TGTGCCAGCAGCCTAGCCGGGACAGGGGCGCCCCAGAACACTGAAGCTTTCTTT. The rearrangement links TRBV7-3 to TRBJ1-1, with 10 positions matching TRBD1. J gave up 1 base and V 5 bases, and 13 bases lay outside the gene matches. The CDR3 length is 18 residues. The germline CDR1 and CDR2 sequences are SGHTA and FQGTGA. The complete variable domain, with remaining parts taken from reference TRBV7-3 and TRBJ1-1, reads GAGVSQTPSNKVTEKGKYVELRCDPISGHTALYWYRQSLGQGPEFLIYFQGTGAADDSGLPNDRFFAVRPEGSVSTLKIQRTERGDSAVYLCASSLAGTGAPQNTEAFFGQGTRLTVV.

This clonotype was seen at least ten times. CDR3 sequence: CSARDHNRNEQFF. For the CDR3, the DNA is TGCAGTGCTAGAGATCACAATAGGAATGAGCAGTTCTTC. V gene TRBV20-1 combines with J gene TRBJ2-1; no definite D call. Germline V gives CDR1 DFQATT, CDR2 SNEGSKA (reference sequence). The CDR3 consists of 13 residues. Trimming took off 0 bases at V and 7 bases at J, with 10 bases between the two ends.

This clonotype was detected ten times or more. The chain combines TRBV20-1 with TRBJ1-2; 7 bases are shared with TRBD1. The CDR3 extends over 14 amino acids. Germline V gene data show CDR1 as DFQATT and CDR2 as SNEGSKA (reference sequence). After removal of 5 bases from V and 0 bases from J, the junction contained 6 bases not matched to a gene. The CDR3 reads CSAPDRAANYGYTF. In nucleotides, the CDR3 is TGCAGTGCTCCAGACAGGGCGGCTAACTATGGCTACACCTTC.

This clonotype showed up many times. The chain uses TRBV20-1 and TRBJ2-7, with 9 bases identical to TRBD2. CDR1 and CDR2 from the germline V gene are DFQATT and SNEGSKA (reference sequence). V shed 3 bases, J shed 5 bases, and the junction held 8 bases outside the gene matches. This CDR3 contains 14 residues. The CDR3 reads CSARELAGVDEQYF. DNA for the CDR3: TGCAGTGCTAGGGAATTAGCGGGAGTAGACGAGCAGTACTTC.

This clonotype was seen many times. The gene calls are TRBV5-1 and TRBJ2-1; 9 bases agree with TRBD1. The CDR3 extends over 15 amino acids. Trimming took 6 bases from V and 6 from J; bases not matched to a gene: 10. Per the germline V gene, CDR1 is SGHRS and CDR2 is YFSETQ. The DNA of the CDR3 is TGCGCCAGCACCCTAATTATGACAGGGGGCAATGAGCAGTTCTTC. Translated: CASTLIMTGGNEQFF.

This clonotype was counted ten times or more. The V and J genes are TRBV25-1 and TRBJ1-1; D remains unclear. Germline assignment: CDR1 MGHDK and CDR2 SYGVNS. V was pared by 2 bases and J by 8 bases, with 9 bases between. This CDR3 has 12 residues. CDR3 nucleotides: TGTGCCAGCAGTGAAAGTAACAGAGAAGCTTTCTTT. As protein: CASSESNREAFF.

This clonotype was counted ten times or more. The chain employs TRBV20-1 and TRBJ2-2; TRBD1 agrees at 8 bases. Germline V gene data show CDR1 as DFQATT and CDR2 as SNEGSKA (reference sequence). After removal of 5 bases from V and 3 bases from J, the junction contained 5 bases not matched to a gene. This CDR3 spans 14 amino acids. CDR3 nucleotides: TGCAGTGCTGGTGGACAGGGAGACACCGGGGAGCTGTTTTTT. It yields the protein CSAGGQGDTGELFF.

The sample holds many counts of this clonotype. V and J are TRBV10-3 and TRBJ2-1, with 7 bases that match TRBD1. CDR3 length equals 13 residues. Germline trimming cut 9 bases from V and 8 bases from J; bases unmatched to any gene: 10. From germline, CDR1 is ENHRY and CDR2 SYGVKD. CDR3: CAIRDSPRDEQFF. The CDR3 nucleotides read TGTGCCATAAGGGACAGCCCTAGGGATGAGCAGTTCTTC.

CDR3 amino acids: CSALGDRNTGELFF. CDR3 sequence (DNA): TGCAGTGCCCTCGGGGACAGAAACACCGGGGAGCTGTTTTTT. The chain joins TRBV20-1 to TRBJ2-2; 7 nucleotides align to TRBD1. Looked up from germline, CDR1 is DFQATT and CDR2 is SNEGSKA (reference sequence). This CDR3 has 14 residues. V dropped 6 bases and J dropped 2; count of bases not matched to a gene: 6.